The next 8 T cell receptor beta chains were all read from a single sample in a study of Ad26.COV2.S vaccination and SARS-CoV-2 variants (dated by TCRdb to the early 2020s). Explained via the paper, the treatment or condition label denotes: about 20 received Ad26.COV2.S at low or high dose, single or two shots; several received placebo; per-sample allocation not given. For vaccine and placebo recipients, repertoires were sequenced using samples collected on day 63 after the first injection. Library construction relied on the immunoSEQ multiplex PCR assay. Imported from immuneACCESS, the table was reduced by TCRdb to in-frame sequences with V and J called. These copies leave out some clones; in studies compared against another copy, an unresolved V gene accounts for under half, and the cause of the remainder is not known. The sample table lists over 450,000 clones, approximately 90% of them with a count of one. The ten most abundant clones make up more than 1.5% of the sample.

Sequencing used peripheral blood, obtained in a trial of Ad26.COV2.S vaccine versus placebo. The receptor source for this set is a person between 18 and 65 years old who received the Ad26.COV2.S COVID-19 vaccine or a placebo.

This chain connects TRBV7-2 to TRBJ2-1, with 8 bases matching TRBD2. With V trimmed by 4 bases and J by 2 bases, 4 bases remained unmatched. Germline CDR1 is SGHTA and CDR2 is FQGNSA. This CDR3 spans 15 amino acids. CDR3 in DNA: TGTGCCAGCAGCTCAAGCGGGAGCCCCTACAATGAGCAGTTCTTC. It specifies CASSSSGSPYNEQFF.

On this clone: Compared with germline, one end of the junction differs, possibly owing to a read error. J is TRBJ2-3 and V is TRBV7-7, with 7 bases fitting TRBD2. In germline, CDR1 is SSHAT, CDR2 FNYEAQ (reference sequence). CDR3 length equals 14 residues. The CDR3 DNA reads TGTGCTAGCAGCTTCAGCGGGGGCACAGATACGCAGTATTTT. Protein product: CASSFSGGTDTQYF.

In its sample, this clone was seen once. The rearrangement links TRBV18 to TRBJ2-1, with D tentatively TRBD2 (6 bases). Germline CDR1 is KGHSH and CDR2 is LQKENI. Trimming removed 1 base from V and 15 bases from J, with 13 bases in between. The CDR3 runs to 12 residues. CDR3 DNA sequence: TGTGCCAGCTCACCACAGGAGGGAGCCGGGTTCTTC. Amino acids: CASSPQEGAGFF.

This clone appeared a single time. This chain joins TRBV7-8 and TRBJ2-7; D ambiguous. Trimming left V 5 bases short and J 3 bases short, with 17 bases between. The CDR3 contains 15 residues. Germline loops: CDR1 SGHVS, CDR2 FQNEAQ. As DNA, the CDR3 is TGTGCCAGCAGCCCGGAACACGTAAGAAGCTACGAGCAGTACTTC. It codes for CASSPEHVRSYEQYF.

This chain's CDR3 is CASSYGRGLTEAFF. CDR3 DNA: TGTGCCAGCAGTTACGGCAGGGGGCTGACTGAAGCTTTCTTT. The chain recombines TRBV6-5 with TRBJ1-1; 8 positions agree with TRBD1. The CDR3 has 14 amino acids. Germline assignment: CDR1 MNHEY and CDR2 SVGAGI. Unmatched junction bases numbered 4, after V lost 2 bases and J lost 5 bases.

V and J are TRBV14 and TRBJ1-2; 7 positions agree with TRBD1. The length of the CDR3 is 13 residues. Germline V lookup: CDR1 SGHDN, CDR2 FVKESK. The trim removed 2 bases at V and 6 bases at J, leaving 3 bases unmatched. The CDR3 coding sequence is TGTGCCAGCAGCCAAACAGGGGTGGATGGCTACACCTTC. Residues: CASSQTGVDGYTF.

About this clone itself: Germline is not matched at one junction end, which may reflect a read error. This chain connects TRBV7-7 to TRBJ1-2; 10 bases are shared with TRBD1. This CDR3 has 17 residues. Germline-derived CDR1 and CDR2 are SSHAT and FNYEAQ (reference sequence). CDR3 sequence reads: CASRRALGTGDTYGYTF. CDR3 nucleotides: TGTGCTAGCAGAAGAGCCCTCGGGACAGGGGATACCTATGGCTACACCTTC.

This clone was seen only once. The rearrangement joins TRBV18 to TRBJ2-7, with a weak D call TRBD1 (6 bases). The ends were cut back, 3 bases at V and 2 bases at J, with 23 bases in the middle. The CDR3 has 18 residues. Germline CDR1 reads KGHSH; CDR2 reads LQKENI. CDR3 bases: TGTGCCAGCTCACCGCGCGCCTTTCAGGGGACACCTACCTACGAGCAGTACTTC. Encoded protein: CASSPRAFQGTPTYEQYF.